This T cell receptor (beta chain) originates from a study of blood T cells in healthy people across ages. To note about this clonotype: Antigen unknown.

Total RNA amounts of at least 6 micrograms were extracted per sample. Study findings and constraints: Naive T cell percentage and TCR beta diversity correlated strongly. The recorded TCR beta diversity per million T cells decreased in a roughly linear manner with age. Changes seen in expanded clonotypes were possibly confounded by donor CMV status left unknown.

This CDR3 contains 13 residues. The germline gives CDR1 SGHTA, CDR2 FQGTGA. Then a second PCR, running roughly 6 to 11 cycles, was carried out with a sample-barcoded 5' primer and a J-beta primer mix. In TCRdb, the 5' RACE reads were re-called with MiXCR into one record per CDR3 protein. Counted here are about 830,000 distinct CDR3 sequences, 62% occurring once; the ten biggest clones make up roughly a quarter. Sequenced input: blood. The chain carries TRBV7-3 and TRBJ2-4; possibly TRBD1 for D (6 bases). The J call is in doubt because the DNA end fits TRBJ2-7 better. This receptor was identified in a young man in good health. The CDR3 region is CASSLTMGAEQYF. In DNA, the CDR3 is TGTGCCAGCAGCTTGACCATGGGGGCCGAGCAGTACTTC.